This TCR beta chain was identified in a study of CD8 T cells in ankylosing spondylitis. Whole-study findings and limits: A number of the motif variants had already been described in reactive arthritis synovial fluid and blood.

TCRdb called the 5' RACE reads again in MiXCR, with one record for every CDR3 protein. Of about 69,000 distinct CDR3 sequences in the sample, 5.3% were seen once. CDR1 is DFQATT, CDR2 SNEGSKA, per germline (reference sequence). This CDR3 spans 13 amino acids. The ends were cut back, 5 bases at V and 6 bases at J, with 14 bases in the middle. The table lists this clonotype with a few counts. Antigen specificity is unknown. Sequencing input: blood, either unsorted or a sorted T cell fraction (not recorded which). This sequence joins TRBV20-1 and TRBJ2-1; TRBD2 might be the D (6 bases). The source of this sequence is a male donor with ankylosing spondylitis or in good health (not recorded which). The CDR3 is CSAPDSGFNEQFF. Written as DNA, the CDR3 is TGCAGTGCTCCGGATAGCGGATTCAATGAGCAGTTCTTC.